The rows below give T cell receptor beta chains drawn from one sample of a study of sequential checkpoint blockade in melanoma. Profiled with immunoSEQ multiplex PCR; TCRdb holds only in-frame clones, not every one. Of 2,400 or so clones in the sample, around 21% were seen once. The starting material was tumor tissue (inferred from file names), obtained from a patient given nivolumab and ipilimumab in sequence. The receptors come from a human donor with melanoma. CDR3s include the opening cysteine and the closing phenylalanine or tryptophan. D genes are given only for firm matches. Only part of the rows carry a size: once, few, many, or a class if the clone is expanded.

>TRBJ2-1|large|-|TRBV19
TGTGCCAGTATGGGACGCTCCTACAATGAGCAGTTCTTC
CASMGRSYNEQFF
>TRBJ2-7|medium-sized|TRBD2|TRBV6-8
TGTGCCAGCAGGTTCCCCCCCGGGACTAGCAGGGCCTACGAGCAGTACTTC
CASRFPPGTSRAYEQYF
>TRBJ2-3|few|TRBD1|TRBV6-8
TGTGCCAGCAGTGAGGACAGGGGTCGGGGCACAGATACGCAGTATTTT
CASSEDRGRGTDTQYF
>TRBJ1-2|-|TRBD1|TRBV29-1
TGCAGCGTGGGGGGACAGGGGTGGAGTGGCTATGGCTACACCTTC
CSVGGQGWSGYGYTF
>TRBJ2-7|many|TRBD1|TRBV11-3
TGTGCCAGCAGCTGGGACAGGGGGTTCAGCGAGCAGTACTTC
CASSWDRGFSEQYF
>TRBJ2-2|few|TRBD2|TRBV12-5
TGTGCCAGCACCGTAGCGGGGGGGCGTTCCGGGGAGCTGTTTTTT
CASTVAGGRSGELFF
>TRBJ2-3|-|-|TRBV15
TGTGCCACCAGCCGCAGGTCGGGGGGCACAGATACGCAGTATTTT
CATSRRSGGTDTQYF
>TRBJ1-5|medium-sized|-|TRBV6-8
TGTGCCAGCAGTCCCCTCGGGGATCAGCCCCAGCATTTT
CASSPLGDQPQHF
>TRBJ2-7|few|TRBD1|TRBV6-8
TGTGCCAGCAGCGGTTCCCGGACAGGGGGCTACGAGCAGTACTTC
CASSGSRTGGYEQYF
>TRBJ2-3|-|TRBD2|TRBV29-1
TGCAGCGCCCGAACTAGCGGGGGGGCTTTTGTTTCGGGAGATACGCAGTATTTT
CSARTSGGAFVSGDTQYF
>TRBJ1-2|-|TRBD1|TRBV12-5
TGTGCTAGTGGTTTGGTGGAGGGGGCAGTAGGCTACACCTTC
CASGLVEGAVGYTF
>TRBJ2-3|-|TRBD1|TRBV4-1
TGCGCCAGCAGCCAAGGTGCTCCCGGGACAGGCCCTTCTGGTACGCAGTATTTT
CASSQGAPGTGPSGTQYF
>TRBJ2-1|few|-|TRBV6-8
TGTGCCATCAGTGGGATTGTGAATGAGCAGTTCTTC
CAISGIVNEQFF
>TRBJ2-7|-|TRBD2|TRBV25-1
TGTGCCAGCGCTACTAGCGGGAGTTACGAGCAGTACTTC
CASATSGSYEQYF
>TRBJ2-6|-|-|TRBV19
TGTGCCAGTAGGGCGGCACCTTACACCTCTGGGGCCAACGTCCTGACTTTC
CASRAAPYTSGANVLTF
>TRBJ1-1|medium-sized|TRBD1|TRBV11-3
TGTGCCAGCAGCTTGGTAGGGACAGCGAACACTGAAGCTTTCTTT
CASSLVGTANTEAFF
>TRBJ2-3|many|-|TRBV11-3
TGTGCCAGCAGCCCCCCGAACAGAAAAGATACGCAGTATTTT
CASSPPNRKDTQYF
>TRBJ2-6|-|TRBD2|TRBV28
TGTGCCAGCACGGAAGGGGGACTAGCGGGAGTCCCTGGGGCCAACGTCCTGACTTTC
CASTEGGLAGVPGANVLTF
>TRBJ1-2|-|TRBD1|TRBV19
TGTGCCAGTAGCTGGCCACAGACGGGACAGAACGAGGGTGGCTACACCTTC
CASSWPQTGQNEGGYTF
>TRBJ2-2|few|-|TRBV19
TGTGCCGCAGCCCCAGGGAACACCGGGGAGCTGTTTTTT
CAAAPGNTGELFF
>TRBJ1-1|few|-|TRBV6-1
TGTGCCAGCAGTGAAGAGTTGGTTTCTCTATTAATCGCTGAAGCTTTCTTT
CASSEELVSLLIAEAFF
>TRBJ1-1|medium-sized|-|TRBV11-3
TGTGCCAGCAGCTTAAGACAGGCCTCGAACACTGAAGCTTTCTTT
CASSLRQASNTEAFF
>TRBJ2-7|few|-|TRBV9
TGTGCCAGCACGCTACGACACTACGAGCAGTACTTC
CASTLRHYEQYF
>TRBJ2-2|many|-|TRBV11-3
TGTGCCAGCAGCTTAGTTGGGGCTAGCGCGAACACCGGGGAGCTGTTTTTT
CASSLVGASANTGELFF
>TRBJ2-2|-|-|TRBV15
TGTGCCACCGCGGGTGACGGGCTGGCCGGGGAGCTGTTTTTT
CATAGDGLAGELFF
>TRBJ1-1|medium-sized|-|TRBV11-3
TGTGCCAGCAGGTCCCCTGCGGAGAACACTGAAGCTTTCTTT
CASRSPAENTEAFF
>TRBJ1-5|few|-|TRBV6-8
TGTGCCAGCACCGCCGACAGGAATCAGCCCCAGCATTTT
CASTADRNQPQHF
>TRBJ2-5|-|TRBD1|TRBV9
TGTGCCAGCAGCGCGGGACAGGGTGCTCAGACCCAGTACTTC
CASSAGQGAQTQYF
>TRBJ2-6|medium-sized|-|TRBV11-3
TGTGCCAGCAGCTTGACGGGTAGCTCTGGGGCCAACGTCCTGACTTTC
CASSLTGSSGANVLTF
>TRBJ1-1|-|-|TRBV18
TGTGCCAGCTCACCGATAGGGACAAGCGGGGAAGCTTTCTTT
CASSPIGTSGEAFF
>TRBJ1-1|few|-|TRBV6-8
TGTGCCATCAGTGCCCAGGGATTGAACACTGAAGCTTTCTTT
CAISAQGLNTEAFF
>TRBJ2-2|medium-sized|TRBD1|TRBV6-8
TGTGCCAGCAGCCCGTCCTCGGGACAGTACACCGGGGAGCTGTTTTTT
CASSPSSGQYTGELFF
>TRBJ2-5|-|-|TRBV12-5
TGTGCTAGTGGTTTGGACGGGATCCAAGAGACCCAGTACTTC
CASGLDGIQETQYF
>TRBJ2-2|few|-|TRBV19
TGTGCCAGTAGTTGGAAGGGGACGAACACCGGGGAGCTGTTTTTT
CASSWKGTNTGELFF
>TRBJ1-4|few|TRBD1|TRBV15
TGTGCCACCAGCAGAGCGGTCACAGGGGTTGAAAAACTGTTTTTT
CATSRAVTGVEKLFF
>TRBJ2-2|few|-|TRBV28
TGTGCCAGCTTTGATGAGTCGAACACCGGGGAGCTGTTTTTT
CASFDESNTGELFF
>TRBJ1-6|medium-sized|-|TRBV11-3
TGTGCCAGCAGCCCCTCAATCGGGACGAGTAATTCACCCCTCCACTTT
CASSPSIGTSNSPLHF
>TRBJ1-6|medium-sized|-|TRBV11-3
TGTGCCAGCAGTATGCGTGGGGATCGGAATTCACCCCTCCACTTT
CASSMRGDRNSPLHF
>TRBJ2-2|-|-|TRBV29-1
TGCAGCGTTGGGGTCGGGGGAGGCGCCGGGGAGCTGTTTTTT
CSVGVGGGAGELFF
>TRBJ1-6|medium-sized|TRBD1|TRBV11-3
TGTGCCAGCAGCTCTGGTGACAGGGTTAATCCACCCCTCCACTTT
CASSSGDRVNPPLHF
>TRBJ2-3|-|-|TRBV15
TGTGCCACCAGCAGAGAGATTGGGGTCCCAGATACGCAGTATTTT
CATSREIGVPDTQYF
>TRBJ1-1|-|-|TRBV18
TGTGCCAGCTCACCAATGGGGGTTGAAGCTTTCTTT
CASSPMGVEAFF
>TRBJ2-7|many|-|TRBV7-2
TGTGCCAGCAGCTGGGGGGACTCCTACGAGCAGTACTTC
CASSWGDSYEQYF
>TRBJ1-3|medium-sized|-|TRBV11-3
TGTGCCAGCAGCTTGCAGCTAATCTCTGGAAACACCATATATTTT
CASSLQLISGNTIYF
>TRBJ2-5|few|-|TRBV9
TGTGCCAGCAGCGTAGGAGGGAATGGACAAAAAGAGACCCAGTACTTC
CASSVGGNGQKETQYF
>TRBJ2-3|few|-|TRBV11-3
TGTGCCAGCACCCCCGGACTATCCTCAGTTGATACGCAGTATTTT
CASTPGLSSVDTQYF
>TRBJ2-5|-|TRBD2|TRBV19
TGTGCCAGTAGTCCTAGGGAGGGATGGGGGCAAGAGACCCAGTACTTC
CASSPREGWGQETQYF
>TRBJ2-5|-|TRBD2|TRBV9
TGTGCCAGCAGCGCCACTAGCGGAGGAACTGAGACCCAGTACTTC
CASSATSGGTETQYF
>TRBJ2-5|many|TRBD1|TRBV11-3
TGTGCCAGCAGCTTAAACAGGGGAAGAGAGACCCAGTACTTC
CASSLNRGRETQYF
>TRBJ1-1|-|-|TRBV6-8
TGTGCCAGCAGTTACGGGGACCGAAGAATGACTGAAGCTTTCTTT
CASSYGDRRMTEAFF
>TRBJ2-4|-|-|TRBV29-1
TGCAGCGTTGAATGGTCGAAGACAGCCAAAAACATTCAGTACTTC
CSVEWSKTAKNIQYF
>TRBJ2-7|few|TRBD1|TRBV11-3
TGTGCCAGCAGCTCGGAAACAGGGGGATACGAGCAGTACTTC
CASSSETGGYEQYF
>TRBJ1-1|-|TRBD1|TRBV19
TGTGCCAGTAGTAATACAGGGGGCCTTGAAGCTTTCTTT
CASSNTGGLEAFF
>TRBJ2-7|-|-|TRBV15
TGTGCCACCAGCAGAGAAGGAGGGATGGGGTCCTACGAGCAGTACTTC
CATSREGGMGSYEQYF